Given below is one TCR beta chain in context. Authors' processing steps: Amplified reference gene primers provided the basis for estimating nucleated cell counts. The method was immunoSEQ multiplex PCR; TCRdb's version includes in-frame clones alone and lacks a portion of them. V, J and clone size are taken as reported in that table, and D and trimming were inferred from the DNA itself. This table holds 100,000 or so clones, 85% found once. These data belong to a study of blood T cell repertoires in COVID-19. As for the study in general: Samples came from the United States, Italy and Spain, spanning acute and convalescent COVID-19. PBMCs, B-cell-depleted T cells, or T cells provided the cDNA or gDNA that made up the material.

With 5 bases clipped from V and 2 bases from J, the junction kept 6 bases outside the gene matches. This CDR3 contains 15 residues. CDR1 is SGHRS and CDR2 is YFSETQ in the germline V gene. Sequenced material: peripheral blood. The receptor's source is a woman aged 70-85 years with active or convalescent COVID-19. The chain joins TRBV5-1 to TRBJ2-7, with 11 bases fitting TRBD2. CDR3 in DNA: TGCGCCAGCAGGGTGGGACTAGCGGAGACCTACGAGCAGTACTTC. Protein product: CASRVGLAETYEQYF.